The 24 T cell receptor beta chains below all came from one sample that was sequenced in a study of T cells in localized non-small cell lung cancer. The protocol was immunoSEQ multiplex PCR, while the TCRdb copy is restricted to in-frame clones and leaves out a portion. Found here are 30,000 or so clones, about nine tenths of them singletons; the top ten hold more than 6%. Specimen: peripheral blood, collected before any cancer treatment. These receptors all stem from a male donor aged 60 or over with stage I lung adenocarcinoma.

The J gene is TRBJ2-1, the V gene TRBV7-9, with TRBD2 matching over 11 bases. V lost 5 bases and J lost 6; bases outside the gene matches: 9. The germline CDR1 and CDR2 sequences are SEHNR and FQNEAQ (reference sequence). The CDR3 runs 16 residues. CDR3 sequence reads: CASSPLKTSGANEQFF. The CDR3 DNA reads TGTGCCAGCAGCCCCCTGAAGACTAGCGGGGCCAATGAGCAGTTCTTC.

The chain links TRBV6-6 to TRBJ1-5; maybe TRBD1 (6 bases). Trimming removed 6 bases from V and 7 bases from J, with 13 bases in between. The CDR3 contains 13 residues. The germline CDR1 and CDR2 sequences are MNHNY and SVGAGI (reference sequence). The DNA for the CDR3 is TGTGCCAGCAGCCCCGGGGGCGTCCAGCCCCAGCATTTT. Protein sequence: CASSPGGVQPQHF.

The J gene is TRBJ2-3, the V gene TRBV5-6, with 8 bases aligning to TRBD2. V was pared by 4 bases and J by 1 base, with 5 bases of the junction left unmatched. Germline CDR1 reads SGHDT; CDR2 reads YYEEEE. CDR3 length: 15 residues. CDR3 protein: CASSQRGRRTDTQYF. In nucleotides, the CDR3 is TGTGCCAGCAGCCAGCGGGGGCGACGCACAGATACGCAGTATTTT.

In this sample, this clone turned up once. This chain links TRBV5-6 with TRBJ1-2; D ambiguous. Trimming took off 0 bases at V and 4 bases at J, with 7 bases between the two ends. The germline V gene encodes CDR1 SGHDT and CDR2 YYEEEE. The CDR3 contains 13 residues. In nucleotides, the CDR3 is TGTGCCAGCAGCTTGGGACAAAGCTATGGCTACACCTTC. Its translation is CASSLGQSYGYTF. The full variable domain, rest sourced from reference TRBV5-6 and TRBJ1-2, is DAGVTQSPTHLIKTRGQQVTLRCSPKSGHDTVSWYQQALGQGPQFIFQYYEEEERQRGNFPDRFSGHQFPNYSSELNVNALLLGDSALYLCASSLGQSYGYTFGSGTRLTVV.

This clone has more than one count but fewer than ten. The chain recombines TRBV29-1 with TRBJ1-1, with 10 bases identical to TRBD1. The CDR3 totals 13 residues. The J segment lost 6 bases and the V segment lost 5 bases, leaving 6 bases of the junction unmatched. CDR1 is SQVTM, CDR2 ANQGSEA, per germline. DNA for the CDR3: TGCAGCGTTCTAGGACAGGGGGGTGCTGAAGCTTTCTTT. Amino acids: CSVLGQGGAEAFF.

The CDR3 is CAWSTLGASNGELFF. The CDR3 DNA reads as TGTGCCTGGAGTACACTGGGAGCCTCAAACGGGGAGCTGTTTTTT. The chain has TRBV30 and TRBJ2-2, with D possibly matching TRBD2 (5 bases). Germline V CDR1 and CDR2: GTSNPN, SVGIG (reference sequence). This CDR3 has 15 amino acids. V gave up 2 bases and J gave up 7 bases, with 17 bases separating them.

V gene TRBV30 combines with J gene TRBJ1-2; no definite D call. Per germline, CDR1 GTSNPN and CDR2 SVGIG (reference sequence). Trimming removed 2 bases at V and 3 bases at J, with 10 bases between. The CDR3 has 13 residues. The CDR3 sequence: CAWSFQDYYGYTF. The CDR3 DNA reads TGTGCCTGGAGTTTTCAGGATTACTATGGCTACACCTTC.

The rearrangement links TRBV9 to TRBJ1-3; D unclear. From germline, CDR1 is SGDLS and CDR2 YYNGEE. This CDR3 comprises 15 residues. V lost 0 bases and J 0 bases, leaving 7 bases between the germline ends. CDR3 amino acids: CASSVDDFSGNTIYF. CDR3 nucleotide sequence: TGTGCCAGCAGCGTAGATGACTTCTCTGGAAACACCATATATTTT. Full variable domain (remainder filled in from reference TRBV9 and TRBJ1-3): DSGVTQTPKHLITATGQRVTLRCSPRSGDLSVYWYQQSLDQGLQFLIQYYNGEERAKGNILERFSAQQFPDLHSELNLSSLELGDSALYFCASSVDDFSGNTIYFGEGSWLTVV.

The chain recombines TRBV6-5 with TRBJ2-3, with no clear D. Germline CDR1 is MNHEY and CDR2 is SVGAGI. This CDR3 is built from 16 residues. V was shortened by 1 base and J by 2 bases, with 13 bases between the two germline ends. This chain's CDR3 is CASSYWKSANTDTQYF. The CDR3 coding sequence is TGTGCCAGCAGTTACTGGAAGTCGGCGAACACAGATACGCAGTATTTT.

This sequence joins TRBV19 and TRBJ2-5, with 9 bases fitting TRBD2. The CDR3 runs 15 residues. The germline V gene has CDR1 LNHDA and CDR2 SQIVND (reference sequence). V shed 1 base, J shed 4 bases, and the junction held 4 bases outside the gene matches. The CDR3 sequence: CASSIASSGVETQYF. CDR3 coding DNA: TGTGCCAGTAGTATAGCCTCTAGCGGGGTAGAGACCCAGTACTTC.

This chain connects TRBV19 to TRBJ2-2, with TRBD1 identical over 7 bases. CDR1 and CDR2 from the germline V gene are LNHDA and SQIVND (reference sequence). The CDR3 is made up of 14 amino acids. With 3 bases clipped from V and 4 bases from J, the junction kept 2 bases outside the gene matches. The CDR3 protein is CASSIAGGTGELFF. CDR3 nucleotide sequence: TGTGCCAGTAGTATCGCAGGGGGCACCGGGGAGCTGTTTTTT.

In its sample, this clone is medium-sized. The gene calls are TRBV4-3 and TRBJ1-5; no firm D call. Trimming took 3 bases from V and 8 from J, leaving 11 bases between them. In germline, CDR1 is LGHNA, CDR2 YSLEER. The CDR3 is 13 residues long. Here the CDR3 reads CASSHTAGEPQHF. The CDR3 DNA sequence: TGCGCCAGCAGCCATACTGCGGGAGAGCCCCAGCATTTT.

About this clone itself: Other nucleotide sequences in the sample specify the same CDR3. The genes are TRBV6-5 and TRBJ2-7; maybe TRBD2 (6 bases). The CDR3 totals 15 residues. Germline V gene lookup returns CDR1 MNHEY and CDR2 SVGAGI. Trimming removed 0 bases at V and 3 bases at J, with 12 bases between. This chain's CDR3 is CASSYSSGGLYEQYF. The CDR3 DNA reads as TGTGCCAGCAGTTACTCGAGTGGGGGACTCTACGAGCAGTACTTC.

This clone was observed once. The chain's CDR3 is CASSPPEGGQGGEQYF. CDR3 DNA: TGTGCCAGCAGTCCGCCCGAGGGGGGACAGGGCGGCGAGCAGTACTTC. The chain is built from TRBV28 and TRBJ2-7; TRBD1 agrees at 9 bases. Losses at the gene ends were 5 bases for V and 6 bases for J; bases not matched to a gene: 14. The CDR3 is 16 amino acids. Germline V lookup: CDR1 MDHEN, CDR2 SYDVKM. The variable domain in full, completed from reference TRBV28 and TRBJ2-7, reads DVKVTQSSRYLVKRTGEKVFLECVQDMDHENMFWYRQDPGLGLRLIYFSYDVKMKEKGDIPEGYSVSREKKERFSLILESASTNQTSMYLCASSPPEGGQGGEQYFGPGTRLTVT.

The chain uses TRBV5-1 and TRBJ2-2; the D gene could be TRBD1 or TRBD2 (6 bases each). Trimming took off 5 bases at V and 1 base at J, with 15 bases between the two ends. The germline V gene has CDR1 SGHRS and CDR2 YFSETQ. The CDR3 sequence is 16 residues long. The CDR3 nucleotides are TGCGCCAGCAGGCCCCCGGGGGCCGGGAACACCGGGGAGCTGTTTTTT. Amino acid sequence: CASRPPGAGNTGELFF.

The chain carries TRBV7-9 and TRBJ2-7, with 8 bases fitting TRBD1. This CDR3 is built from 14 residues. Germline assignment: CDR1 SEHNR and CDR2 FQNEAQ (reference sequence). With 5 bases clipped from V and 5 bases from J, the junction kept 8 bases outside the gene matches. CDR3 sequence (DNA): TGTGCCAGCAGCCAAGTGGACAGGGTAAACGAGCAGTACTTC. Protein sequence: CASSQVDRVNEQYF.

This sequence joins TRBV28 and TRBJ2-3; D possibly corresponds to TRBD1 (6 bases). This CDR3 has 14 amino acids. The germline V gene has CDR1 MDHEN and CDR2 SYDVKM. V lost 6 bases and J lost 6, with 16 bases in between. Here the CDR3 reads CASSPAGVQDTQYF. The CDR3 region has the DNA TGTGCCAGCAGCCCCGCAGGGGTCCAGGATACGCAGTATTTT.

This clone has a single count. The chain joins TRBV7-9 to TRBJ2-2; 10 bases agree with TRBD1. J lost 4 bases, V lost 5 bases, and 4 bases had no gene match. CDR1 and CDR2 (germline): SEHNR, FQNEAQ (reference sequence). The CDR3 has 15 amino acids. CDR3 amino acids: CASSQTGGATGELFF. The CDR3, as DNA: TGTGCCAGCAGCCAGACAGGGGGCGCCACCGGGGAGCTGTTTTTT. The full variable domain, completed using reference TRBV7-9 and TRBJ2-2, is DTGVSQNPRHKITKRGQNVTFRCDPISEHNRLYWYRQTLGQGPEFLTYFQNEAQLEKSRLLSDRFSAERPKGSFSTLEIQRTEQGDSAMYLCASSQTGGATGELFFGEGSRLTVL.

V and J are TRBV5-1 and TRBJ1-2; D is perhaps TRBD1 (5 bases). This CDR3 is 13 amino acids long. Trimming shortened V by 4 bases and J by 9 bases, and 16 bases separated the two germline ends. CDR1 is SGHRS and CDR2 is YFSETQ in the germline V gene. CDR3 in amino acids: CASSAGTGFRYTF. CDR3 coding DNA: TGCGCCAGCAGCGCCGGGACGGGCTTCCGCTACACCTTC.

V gene TRBV30 combines with J gene TRBJ2-7; 9 nucleotides align to TRBD1. The V segment lost 6 bases and the J segment 2 bases; nucleotides outside the gene matches: 5. The CDR3 contains 13 residues. Germline V CDR1 and CDR2: GTSNPN, SVGIG (reference sequence). This chain's CDR3 is CACWDRVTYEQYF. In DNA form, the CDR3 reads TGTGCCTGTTGGGACAGGGTAACCTACGAGCAGTACTTC.

V usage is TRBV7-3 and J usage is TRBJ2-1, with 7 positions matching TRBD2. This CDR3 is built from 14 residues. V gave up 3 bases and J gave up 3 bases; unmatched junction bases: 2. Germline V gene sequence: CDR1 SGHTA, CDR2 FQGTGA. CDR3 DNA: TGTGCCAGCAGCTTGGGGGGGATCTACAATGAGCAGTTCTTC. Translation: CASSLGGIYNEQFF.

This clone was detected only once. This chain uses TRBV5-1 with TRBJ2-7; 9 bases fit TRBD1. J gave up 4 bases and V 0 bases, and 8 bases lay outside the gene matches. The CDR3 has 16 residues. Germline V CDR1 and CDR2: SGHRS, YFSETQ. Here the CDR3 reads CASSLVVTGGAYEQYF. CDR3 coding DNA: TGCGCCAGCAGCTTGGTCGTGACAGGGGGGGCTTACGAGCAGTACTTC.

The chain couples TRBV28 to TRBJ1-5, with TRBD1 matching 7 bases. The CDR3 spans 13 residues. V shed 9 bases, J shed 7 bases, and the junction held 9 bases outside the gene matches. Germline V gives CDR1 MDHEN, CDR2 SYDVKM. CDR3 residues: CASRQGIGQPQHF. In nucleotides, the CDR3 is TGTGCCAGTCGACAGGGAATTGGACAGCCCCAGCATTTT. Based on the CDR3 plus reference TRBV28 and TRBJ1-5, the full variable domain is DVKVTQSSRYLVKRTGEKVFLECVQDMDHENMFWYRQDPGLGLRLIYFSYDVKMKEKGDIPEGYSVSREKKERFSLILESASTNQTSMYLCASRQGIGQPQHFGDGTRLSIL.

The CDR3 sequence is CATGGTPQETQYF. In DNA, the CDR3 is TGTGCCACCGGGGGGACTCCCCAAGAGACCCAGTACTTC. The chain joins TRBV6-6 to TRBJ2-5; 7 bases map to TRBD2. V gave up 10 bases and J gave up 1 base; unmatched junction bases: 6. CDR3 length: 13 residues. CDR1 and CDR2 from the germline V gene are MNHNY and SVGAGI (reference sequence).